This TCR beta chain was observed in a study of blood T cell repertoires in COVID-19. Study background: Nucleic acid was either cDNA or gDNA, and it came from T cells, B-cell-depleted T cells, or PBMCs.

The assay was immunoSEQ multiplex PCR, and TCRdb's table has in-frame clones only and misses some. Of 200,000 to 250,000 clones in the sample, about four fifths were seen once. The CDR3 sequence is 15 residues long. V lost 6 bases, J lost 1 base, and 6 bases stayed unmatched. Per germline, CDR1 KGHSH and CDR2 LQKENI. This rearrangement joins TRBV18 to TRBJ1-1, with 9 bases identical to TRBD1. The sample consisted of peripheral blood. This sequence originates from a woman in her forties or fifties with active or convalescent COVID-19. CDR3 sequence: CASSPRDRENTEAFF. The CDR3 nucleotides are TGTGCCAGCTCCCCGCGGGACAGGGAGAACACTGAAGCTTTCTTT.